This is a list of T cell receptor beta chains from one sample in a study of cytomegalovirus exposure and HLA in healthy donors. Using immunoSEQ multiplex PCR, the repertoire was profiled, and TCRdb retains in-frame clones only, with some absent. The table lists some 110,000 clones, 75% to 85% of them singletons, with 1.5% to 2% in the top ten. Sequencing was performed on PBMCs. The receptor set was obtained from a man aged 45 to 65 in good health and CMV-seronegative. CDR3s include the opening cysteine and the closing phenylalanine or tryptophan. A D gene is named only where the DNA matches it firmly. Only part of the rows carry a size: once, few, many, or a class if the clone is expanded.

v_gene,abundance,d_gene,j_gene,CDR3aa,CDR3nt
TRBV4-1,-,TRBD1,TRBJ2-1,CASSQEGQGAYEQFF,TGCGCCAGCAGCCAAGAGGGACAGGGGGCTTATGAGCAGTTCTTC
TRBV5-6,-,TRBD1,TRBJ1-2,CASSPTGQVWFGGYTF,TGTGCCAGCAGCCCGACTGGACAGGTTTGGTTTGGTGGCTACACCTTC
TRBV19,-,-,TRBJ1-2,CASSIQGNIYGYTF,TGTGCCAGTAGTATCCAGGGAAACATATATGGCTACACCTTC
TRBV4-1,few,-,TRBJ1-5,CASSQDKKQGRATQHF,TGCGCCAGCAGCCAAGATAAAAAACAGGGTCGAGCGACCCAGCATTTT
TRBV19,-,TRBD2,TRBJ2-1,CAIASGGGYEQFF,TGTGCCATAGCGAGCGGGGGGGGCTATGAGCAGTTCTTC
TRBV5-5,-,-,TRBJ1-5,CASSWAGGPNQPQHF,TGTGCCAGCAGCTGGGCCGGTGGGCCTAATCAGCCCCAGCATTTT
TRBV10-3,-,-,TRBJ1-1,CAISDTGSTEAFF,TGTGCCATCAGCGATACAGGGAGCACTGAAGCTTTCTTT
TRBV7-9,-,TRBD1,TRBJ1-2,CASSPGQAGGYTF,TGTGCCAGCAGCCCGGGACAGGCCGGTGGCTACACCTTC
TRBV30,-,-,TRBJ2-5,CAWSPRGVGETQYF,TGTGCCTGGAGTCCCCGCGGGGTCGGAGAGACCCAGTACTTC
TRBV10-3,-,TRBD2,TRBJ2-2,CATSGTRDTGELFF,TGTGCCACTTCCGGGACTAGGGACACCGGGGAGCTGTTTTTT
TRBV7-9,-,-,TRBJ2-2,CASSKLASNTGELFF,TGTGCCAGCAGCAAACTAGCTTCGAACACCGGGGAGCTGTTTTTT
TRBV5-1,-,-,TRBJ2-2,CASSFGTQNTGELFF,TGCGCCAGCAGCTTCGGGACTCAGAACACCGGGGAGCTGTTTTTT
TRBV6-1,-,TRBD1,TRBJ1-2,CASSIAGQGEYGYTF,TGTGCCAGCAGTATCGCGGGACAGGGAGAGTATGGCTACACCTTC
TRBV18,-,TRBD1,TRBJ2-1,CASSPLQGQGDNEQFF,TGTGCCAGCTCACCACTCCAGGGACAGGGGGACAATGAGCAGTTCTTC
TRBV5-1,-,-,TRBJ1-3,CASSLGPGSGNTIYF,TGCGCCAGCAGCTTGGGGCCTGGCTCTGGAAACACCATATATTTT
TRBV7-2,-,-,TRBJ1-1,CASSLVGGGRDTEAFF,TGTGCCAGCAGCTTAGTCGGTGGAGGGAGGGACACTGAAGCTTTCTTT
TRBV6-1,once,-,TRBJ1-6,CASSERQSGSYNSPLHF,TGTGCCAGCAGTGAAAGACAGTCAGGCTCCTATAATTCACCCCTCCACTTT
TRBV12-5,-,-,TRBJ1-1,CASGLGGTTEAFF,TGTGCTAGTGGTTTGGGCGGGACTACTGAAGCTTTCTTT
TRBV9,-,-,TRBJ1-1,CASSVTLNTEAFF,TGTGCCAGCAGCGTAACATTGAACACTGAAGCTTTCTTT
TRBV18,few,TRBD2,TRBJ2-3,CASSPLAGEGYF,TGTGCCAGCTCACCGCTAGCGGGGGAGGGGTATTTT
TRBV9,-,-,TRBJ2-1,CASSIRQDHDEQFF,TGTGCCAGCAGCATTCGACAGGATCACGATGAGCAGTTCTTC
TRBV7-3,-,-,TRBJ2-2,CASSFHGGANTGELFF,TGTGCCAGCAGCTTCCATGGAGGGGCTAACACCGGGGAGCTGTTTTTT
TRBV19,once,-,TRBJ1-1,CASSIGVQGNTEAFF,TGTGCCAGTAGTATAGGGGTACAGGGGAACACTGAAGCTTTCTTT
TRBV30,-,-,TRBJ1-5,CAWGPTGGPQHF,TGTGCCTGGGGACCGACAGGAGGGCCCCAGCATTTT
TRBV5-1,once,-,TRBJ2-5,CASSSDGSGETQYF,TGCGCCAGCAGCTCGGACGGGAGCGGGGAGACCCAGTACTTC
TRBV6-6,-,-,TRBJ2-6,CASTTGSGANVLTF,TGTGCCAGCACCACAGGCTCTGGGGCCAACGTCCTGACTTTC
TRBV19,-,-,TRBJ2-4,CASSPPPQRDIQYF,TGTGCCAGTAGTCCCCCCCCGCAGAGGGACATTCAGTACTTC
TRBV27,once,TRBD1,TRBJ1-4,CASSRTGEGEKLFF,TGTGCCAGCAGTCGTACAGGGGAAGGTGAAAAACTGTTTTTT
TRBV5-1,-,-,TRBJ2-1,CASSFRGPSDEQFF,TGCGCCAGCAGCTTCAGGGGCCCTTCGGATGAGCAGTTCTTC
TRBV9,once,-,TRBJ2-2,CASSVQGFTGELFF,TGTGCCAGCAGCGTACAGGGATTCACCGGGGAGCTGTTTTTT
TRBV6-1,-,-,TRBJ2-5,CASSEGRKETQYF,TGTGCCAGCAGTGAAGGGCGGAAAGAGACCCAGTACTTC
TRBV10-2,once,-,TRBJ1-1,CASSESPGLNTEAFF,TGCGCCAGCAGTGAGTCCCCAGGGCTGAACACTGAAGCTTTCTTT
TRBV5-1,once,TRBD1,TRBJ1-6,CASSPFPGQAPLHF,TGCGCCAGCAGCCCGTTCCCGGGACAGGCGCCTCTCCACTTT
TRBV19,-,TRBD2,TRBJ2-7,CASSITSSGGYEQYF,TGTGCCAGTAGTATTACCTCTAGCGGGGGGTACGAGCAGTACTTC
TRBV5-1,-,-,TRBJ2-2,CASSLTGDANTGELFF,TGCGCCAGCAGCTTAACCGGAGATGCGAACACCGGGGAGCTGTTTTTT
TRBV7-9,-,-,TRBJ1-2,CASSLPGGYGYTF,TGTGCCAGCAGCTTACCGGGGGGATATGGCTACACCTTC
TRBV19,-,-,TRBJ1-5,CASSTIQGDQPQHF,TGTGCCAGTAGTACGATACAGGGTGATCAGCCCCAGCATTTT
TRBV28,few,TRBD2,TRBJ2-2,CASSPARGLTGELFF,TGTGCCAGCAGTCCCGCCCGGGGACTAACCGGGGAGCTGTTTTTT
TRBV5-4,-,TRBD1,TRBJ1-4,CASSWEQGAGEKLFF,TGTGCCAGCAGCTGGGAGCAGGGGGCAGGGGAAAAACTGTTTTTT
TRBV7-2,-,TRBD1,TRBJ2-7,CASSQGQGPREQYF,TGTGCCAGCAGCCAGGGACAGGGACCGCGCGAGCAGTACTTC
TRBV2,-,-,TRBJ2-1,CASSTFGLDGVQFF,TGTGCCAGCAGTACATTCGGGCTGGACGGGGTGCAGTTCTTC
TRBV25-1,-,-,TRBJ2-2,CASSDHRRNTGELFF,TGTGCCAGCAGTGATCACAGGAGGAACACCGGGGAGCTGTTTTTT
TRBV7-9,-,-,TRBJ1-1,CASSEDKHTEAFF,TGTGCCAGCAGCGAGGACAAGCACACTGAAGCTTTCTTT
TRBV4-1,few,-,TRBJ1-4,CASSQGRRGRNEKLFF,TGCGCCAGCAGCCAAGGTAGGAGGGGCCGTAATGAAAAACTGTTTTTT
TRBV5-5,-,TRBD2,TRBJ2-1,CASMSWRLADTANEQFF,TGTGCCAGCATGTCTTGGAGACTAGCGGATACAGCTAATGAGCAGTTCTTC